Listed below are T cell receptor beta chains from one sample, sequenced in a study of shared clonotypes between healthy human individuals. Profiling relied on immunoSEQ multiplex PCR, and the TCRdb table lists in-frame clones only, not all of them. The sample has about 1.5 million clones; around 98% are singletons. Input material: naive CD4+ T cells sorted from blood. These receptors originate from a man aged 25-45 years in good health. Each CDR3 is given without its conserved first and last residue.

cdr3_length | j_call | v_call | cdr3_aa
14 | TRBJ2-3 | TRBV7-8 | ASSIRLAGVTDTQY
12 | TRBJ1-5 | TRBV25-1 | ASSPTGVNQPQH
12 | TRBJ2-7 | TRBV28 | ATQTSGSSYEQY
12 | TRBJ2-3 | TRBV9 | ASTVGLATDTQY
12 | TRBJ1-5 | TRBV19 | ATSRGRNNQPQH
11 | TRBJ2-2 | TRBV2 | ASSLILDRLLF
14 | TRBJ2-1 | TRBV7-9 | ASSRGGSSSYNEQF
13 | TRBJ2-1 | TRBV7-9 | ASSAPIDSNNEQF
15 | TRBJ2-3 | TRBV11-2 | ASRAYGLAGGTDTQY
13 | TRBJ1-5 | TRBV28 | ASSQKGQGRQPQH
10 | TRBJ1-1 | TRBV7-9 | ASSFQGGEAF
13 | TRBJ2-5 | TRBV7-2 | ASSDRDRRVETQY
14 | TRBJ1-4 | TRBV28 | ASRRGQTATNEKLF
10 | TRBJ2-7 | TRBV7-9 | ASSLPRGEQY
11 | TRBJ2-1 | TRBV7-9 | ASSLVQYNEQF
13 | TRBJ2-1 | TRBV11-3 | ASSLGQGALNEQF
10 | TRBJ1-2 | TRBV5-6 | ASSLSGGGYT
15 | TRBJ2-1 | TRBV4-3 | ASSQDPHRGSYNEQF
10 | TRBJ2-1 | TRBV7-9 | ATRADYNEQF
12 | TRBJ1-1 | TRBV18 | ASSPPEGIREAF
14 | TRBJ2-3 | TRBV28 | ASSLLQGIGGDTQY
13 | TRBJ1-4 | TRBV15 | ATSTAGTANEKLF
11 | TRBJ1-1 | TRBV6-1 | ASSENLGTEAF
16 | TRBJ2-1 | TRBV29-1 | SVKGVPGSAKSYNEQF
9 | TRBJ1-3 | TRBV30 | AWSPLGTIY